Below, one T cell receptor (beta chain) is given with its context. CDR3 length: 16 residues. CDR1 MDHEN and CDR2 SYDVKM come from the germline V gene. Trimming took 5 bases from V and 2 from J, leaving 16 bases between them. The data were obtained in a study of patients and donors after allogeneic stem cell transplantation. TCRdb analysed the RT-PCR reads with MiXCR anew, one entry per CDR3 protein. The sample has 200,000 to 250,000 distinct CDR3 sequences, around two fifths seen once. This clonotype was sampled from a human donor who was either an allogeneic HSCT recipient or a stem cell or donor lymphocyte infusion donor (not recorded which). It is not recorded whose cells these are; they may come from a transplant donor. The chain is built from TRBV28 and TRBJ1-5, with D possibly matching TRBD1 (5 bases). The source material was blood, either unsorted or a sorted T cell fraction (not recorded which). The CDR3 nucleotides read TGTGCCAGCAGTAAAGGCCAGGCCAGGGGCAATCAGCCCCAGCATTTT. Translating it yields CASSKGQARGNQPQHF.